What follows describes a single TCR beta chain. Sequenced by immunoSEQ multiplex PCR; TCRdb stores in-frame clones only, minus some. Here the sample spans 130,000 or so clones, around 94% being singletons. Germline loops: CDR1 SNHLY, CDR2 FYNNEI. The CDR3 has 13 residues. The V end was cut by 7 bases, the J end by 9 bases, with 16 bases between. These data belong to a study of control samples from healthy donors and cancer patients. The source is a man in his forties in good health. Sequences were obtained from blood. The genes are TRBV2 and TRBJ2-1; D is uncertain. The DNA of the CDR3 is TGTGCCAGCACATTCGCCTCCCCCGGTGAGCAGTTCTTC. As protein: CASTFASPGEQFF.